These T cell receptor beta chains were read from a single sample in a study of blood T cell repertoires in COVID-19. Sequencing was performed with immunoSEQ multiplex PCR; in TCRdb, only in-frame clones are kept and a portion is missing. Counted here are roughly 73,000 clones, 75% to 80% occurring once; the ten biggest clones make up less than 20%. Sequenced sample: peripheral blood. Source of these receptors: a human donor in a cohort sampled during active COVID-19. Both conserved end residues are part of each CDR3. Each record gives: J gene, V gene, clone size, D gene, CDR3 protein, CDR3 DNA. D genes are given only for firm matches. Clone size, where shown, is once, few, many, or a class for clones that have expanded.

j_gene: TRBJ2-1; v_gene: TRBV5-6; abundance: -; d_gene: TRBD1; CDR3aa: CASSLTGANLYNEQFF; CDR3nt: TGTGCCAGCAGCTTGACAGGGGCTAACCTTTACAATGAGCAGTTCTTC
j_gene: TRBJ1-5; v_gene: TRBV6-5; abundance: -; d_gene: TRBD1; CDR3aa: CASTSTGFGNQPQHF; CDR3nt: TGTGCCAGCACCTCGACAGGGTTCGGCAATCAGCCCCAGCATTTT
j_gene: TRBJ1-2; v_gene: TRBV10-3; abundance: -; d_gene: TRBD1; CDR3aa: CAIRDAGQGYYGYTF; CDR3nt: TGTGCCATCCGGGACGCCGGACAGGGATACTATGGCTACACCTTC
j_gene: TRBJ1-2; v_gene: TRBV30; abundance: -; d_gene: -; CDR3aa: CAWSAGNYGYTF; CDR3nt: TGTGCCTGGAGTGCGGGGAACTATGGCTACACCTTC
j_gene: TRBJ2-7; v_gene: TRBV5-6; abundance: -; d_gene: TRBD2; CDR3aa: CASSSRTSGSYEQYF; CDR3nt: TGTGCCAGCAGCTCACGGACTAGCGGATCCTACGAGCAGTACTTC
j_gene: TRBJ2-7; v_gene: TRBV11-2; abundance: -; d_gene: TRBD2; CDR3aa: CASSQAGGPREQYF; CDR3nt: TGTGCCAGCAGCCAAGCGGGAGGGCCAAGGGAGCAGTACTTC
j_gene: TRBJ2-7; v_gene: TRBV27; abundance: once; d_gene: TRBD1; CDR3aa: CASWRQGGSYEQYF; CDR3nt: TGTGCCAGCTGGAGACAGGGGGGGTCCTACGAGCAGTACTTC
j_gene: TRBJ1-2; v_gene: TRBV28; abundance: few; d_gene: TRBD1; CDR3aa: CASSFDREDYGYTF; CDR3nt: TGTGCCAGCAGTTTCGACAGGGAGGACTATGGCTACACCTTC
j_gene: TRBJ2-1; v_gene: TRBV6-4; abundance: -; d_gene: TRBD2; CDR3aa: CASSDPAGVGYNEQFF; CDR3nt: TGTGCCAGCAGTGACCCAGCGGGAGTGGGTTACAATGAGCAGTTCTTC
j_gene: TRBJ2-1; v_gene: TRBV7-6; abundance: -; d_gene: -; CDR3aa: CASSLEVGSEQFF; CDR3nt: TGTGCCAGCAGCTTAGAGGTCGGGAGTGAGCAGTTCTTC
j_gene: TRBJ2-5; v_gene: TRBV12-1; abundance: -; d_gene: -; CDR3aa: CASSPRAPDRAFGVYVGKTQYF; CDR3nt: TGTGCCAGCAGCCCCCGGGCTCCGGACAGGGCATTCGGGGTTTATGTTGGGAAGACCCAGTACTTC
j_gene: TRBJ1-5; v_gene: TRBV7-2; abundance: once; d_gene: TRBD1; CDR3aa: CASRQRDRADQPQHF; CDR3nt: TGTGCCAGCAGACAACGCGACAGGGCTGATCAGCCCCAGCATTTT
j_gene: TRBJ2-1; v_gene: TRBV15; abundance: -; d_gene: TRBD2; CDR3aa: CATSRDRSSGYNEQFF; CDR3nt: TGTGCCACCAGCAGAGACCGGTCTAGCGGATACAATGAGCAGTTCTTC
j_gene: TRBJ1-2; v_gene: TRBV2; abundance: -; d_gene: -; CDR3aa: CASSRGNYGYTF; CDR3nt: TGTGCCAGCAGCAGGGGTAACTATGGCTACACCTTC
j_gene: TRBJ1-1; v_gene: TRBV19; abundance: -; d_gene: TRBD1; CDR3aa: CATGQGATEAFF; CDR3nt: TGTGCCACGGGACAGGGGGCTACTGAAGCTTTCTTT
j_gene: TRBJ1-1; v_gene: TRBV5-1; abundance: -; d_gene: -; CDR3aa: CASSLAAWRENTEAFF; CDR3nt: TGCGCCAGCAGCTTGGCTGCTTGGCGGGAGAACACTGAAGCTTTCTTT
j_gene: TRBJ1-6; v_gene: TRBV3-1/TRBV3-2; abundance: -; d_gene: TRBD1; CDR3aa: CASSQEDRANSPLHF; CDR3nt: TGTGCCAGCAGCCAAGAGGACAGGGCTAATTCACCCCTCCACTTT
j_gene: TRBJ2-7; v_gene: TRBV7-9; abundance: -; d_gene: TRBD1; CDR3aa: CASSLGQGAGYEQYF; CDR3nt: TGTGCCAGCAGTCTGGGACAGGGGGCCGGCTACGAGCAGTACTTC
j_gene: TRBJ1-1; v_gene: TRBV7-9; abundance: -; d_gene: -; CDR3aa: CASSSQTGNTEAFF; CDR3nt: TGTGCCAGCAGCTCCCAGACAGGGAACACTGAAGCTTTCTTT
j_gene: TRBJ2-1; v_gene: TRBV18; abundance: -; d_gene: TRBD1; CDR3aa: CASSPTGVMNNEQFF; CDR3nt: TGTGCCAGCTCACCGACAGGGGTCATGAACAATGAGCAGTTCTTC
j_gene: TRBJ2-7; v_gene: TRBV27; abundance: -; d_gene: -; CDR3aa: CASSFGRSSYEQYF; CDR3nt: TGTGCCAGCAGTTTCGGTCGGAGCTCCTACGAGCAGTACTTC
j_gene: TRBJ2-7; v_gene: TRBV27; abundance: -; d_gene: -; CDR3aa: CASSLSGGYEQYF; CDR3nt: TGTGCCAGCAGTTTATCGGGGGGCTACGAGCAGTACTTC
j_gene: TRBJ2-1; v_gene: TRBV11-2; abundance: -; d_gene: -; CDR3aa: CASSLEQNEQFF; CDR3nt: TGTGCCAGCAGCTTAGAGCAGAATGAGCAGTTCTTC
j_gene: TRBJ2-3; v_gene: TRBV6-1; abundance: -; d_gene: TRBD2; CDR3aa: CASSEGPGGSDTQYF; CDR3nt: TGTGCCAGCAGTGAAGGGCCGGGAGGGTCAGATACGCAGTATTTT
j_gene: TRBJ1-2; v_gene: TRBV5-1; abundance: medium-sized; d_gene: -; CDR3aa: CASSLGDTDYYGYTF; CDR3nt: TGCGCCAGCAGCTTGGGGGACACGGATTACTATGGCTACACCTTC
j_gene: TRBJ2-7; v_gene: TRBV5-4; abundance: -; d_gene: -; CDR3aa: CASSMDQGGYEQYF; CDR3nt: TGTGCCAGCAGCATGGATCAGGGGGGCTACGAGCAGTACTTC
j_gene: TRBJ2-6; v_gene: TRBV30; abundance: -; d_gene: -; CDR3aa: CAWSPDFSGANVLTF; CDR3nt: TGTGCCTGGAGCCCAGATTTTTCTGGGGCCAACGTCCTGACTTTC
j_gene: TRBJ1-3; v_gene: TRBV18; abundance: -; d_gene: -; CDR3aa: CASSPPKQSSGNTIYF; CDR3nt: TGTGCCAGCTCACCACCCAAACAGAGCTCTGGAAACACCATATATTTT
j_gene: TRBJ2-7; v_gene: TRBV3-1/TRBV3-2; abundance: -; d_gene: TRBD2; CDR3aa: CASSQAGTRKNYEQYF; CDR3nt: TGTGCCAGCAGCCAAGCCGGGACTAGAAAAAATTACGAGCAGTACTTC
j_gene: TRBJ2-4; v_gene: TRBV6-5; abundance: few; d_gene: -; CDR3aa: CASSPGQLKNIQYF; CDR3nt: TGTGCCAGCAGTCCCGGACAGCTAAAAAACATTCAGTACTTC
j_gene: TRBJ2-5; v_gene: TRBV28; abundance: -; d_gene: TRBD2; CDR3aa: CASSGLAGRETQYF; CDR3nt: TGTGCCAGCAGCGGACTAGCGGGACGGGAGACCCAGTACTTC
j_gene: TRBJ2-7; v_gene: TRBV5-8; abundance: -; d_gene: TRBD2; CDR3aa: CASSWGVGGSYEQYF; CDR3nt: TGTGCCAGCAGTTGGGGTGTGGGCGGGAGTTACGAGCAGTACTTC
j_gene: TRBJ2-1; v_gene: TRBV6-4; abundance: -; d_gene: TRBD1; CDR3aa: CASSGEGAAYNEQFF; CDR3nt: TGTGCCAGCAGTGGCGAGGGGGCGGCCTACAATGAGCAGTTCTTC
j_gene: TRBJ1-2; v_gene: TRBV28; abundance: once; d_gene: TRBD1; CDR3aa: CASSSTGVPYYGYTF; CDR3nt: TGTGCCAGCAGTTCTACAGGGGTGCCCTACTATGGCTACACCTTC
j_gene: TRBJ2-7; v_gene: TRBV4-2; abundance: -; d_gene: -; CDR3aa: CASSQPTGVPYEQYF; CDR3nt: TGTGCCAGCAGCCAGCCGACAGGAGTCCCCTACGAGCAGTACTTC
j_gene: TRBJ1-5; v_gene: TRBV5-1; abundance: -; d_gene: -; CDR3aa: CASSLVVGEGRGNQPQHF; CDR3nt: TGCGCCAGCAGCTTGGTGGTCGGGGAGGGAAGAGGCAATCAGCCCCAGCATTTT
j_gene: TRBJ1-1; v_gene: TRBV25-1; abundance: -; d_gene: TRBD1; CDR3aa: CASLGQGTLEAFF; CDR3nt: TGTGCCAGCTTGGGACAGGGGACCCTCGAAGCTTTCTTT
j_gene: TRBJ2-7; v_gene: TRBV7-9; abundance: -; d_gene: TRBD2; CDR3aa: CASSSSPLAGLSYEQYF; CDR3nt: TGTGCCAGCAGCTCGAGCCCACTAGCGGGCCTCTCCTACGAGCAGTACTTC
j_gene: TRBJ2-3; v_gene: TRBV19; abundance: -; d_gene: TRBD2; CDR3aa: CASSIQAGDTQYF; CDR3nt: TGTGCCAGTAGTATTCAAGCGGGGGATACGCAGTATTTT
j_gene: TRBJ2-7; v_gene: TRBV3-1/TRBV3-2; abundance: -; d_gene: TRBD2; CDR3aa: CASSQGTRDYEQYF; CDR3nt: TGTGCCAGCAGCCAAGGGACTAGGGACTACGAGCAGTACTTC
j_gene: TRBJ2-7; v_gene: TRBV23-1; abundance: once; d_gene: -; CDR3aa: CASSQSSKLYEQYF; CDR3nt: TGCGCCAGCAGTCAATCGTCAAAGCTCTACGAGCAGTACTTC
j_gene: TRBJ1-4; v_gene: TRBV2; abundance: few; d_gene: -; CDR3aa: CASSENEKLFF; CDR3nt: TGTGCCAGCAGCGAGAATGAAAAACTGTTTTTT
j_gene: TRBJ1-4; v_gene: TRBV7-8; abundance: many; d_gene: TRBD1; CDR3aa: CASSIQPGQGKEKLFF; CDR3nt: TGTGCCAGCAGCATCCAACCGGGACAGGGGAAGGAAAAACTGTTTTTT
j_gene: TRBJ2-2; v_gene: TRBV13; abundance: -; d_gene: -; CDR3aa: CASSRGAGELFF; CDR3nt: TGTGCCAGCAGCCGGGGAGCCGGGGAGCTGTTTTTT
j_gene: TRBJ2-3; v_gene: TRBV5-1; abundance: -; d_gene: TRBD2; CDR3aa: CASNPLASGLAEGESDTQYF; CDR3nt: TGCGCCAGCAACCCGTTGGCTTCTGGACTAGCGGAGGGGGAATCAGATACGCAGTATTTT
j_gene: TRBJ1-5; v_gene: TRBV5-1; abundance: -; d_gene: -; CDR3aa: CASSLQRGSPGEEPQHF; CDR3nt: TGCGCCAGCAGCTTGCAGAGAGGAAGCCCGGGGGAAGAGCCCCAGCATTTT
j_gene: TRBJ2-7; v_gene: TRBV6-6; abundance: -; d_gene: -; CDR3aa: CASSDLALSSYEQYF; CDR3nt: TGTGCCAGCAGTGACCTAGCGCTTAGCTCCTACGAGCAGTACTTC
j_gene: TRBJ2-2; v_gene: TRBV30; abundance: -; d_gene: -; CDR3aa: CAWSAFGDTGELFF; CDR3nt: TGTGCCTGGAGTGCCTTCGGGGACACCGGGGAGCTGTTTTTT